The entry that follows covers one TCR beta chain sequence. Its antigen is still unknown. Germline V gene data show CDR1 as MNHEY and CDR2 as SMNVEV (reference sequence). After removal of 5 bases from V and 1 base from J, the junction contained 7 bases not matched to a gene. The length of the CDR3 is 15 residues. This sample stems from a study of tumor-infiltrating lymphocytes in localized non-small cell lung cancer. Assay: immunoSEQ multiplex PCR; the TCRdb copy retains only in-frame clones and omits some. Of over 15,000 clones listed, around 75% are singletons. Notes on the study in general: TCR sequencing covered a subset of patients with enough tissue. Tumors had more T cell infiltration than uninvolved lung, per TCRbeta sequencing and CD3 counts. No link was found between tumor T-cell fraction and recurrence-free survival.

This receptor was obtained from a human donor with non-small cell lung cancer. The rearrangement joins TRBV27 to TRBJ2-7; 8 bases are a match to TRBD2. Sequences were obtained from lung tumor tissue. CDR3 sequence reads: CASSIAGHPSYEQYF. The CDR3 bases are TGTGCCAGCAGTATAGCGGGACACCCATCCTACGAGCAGTACTTC.